Following are 10 T cell receptor beta chains from one sample sequenced in a study of blood T cells in healthy people across ages. A J-beta primer mix and a sample-barcoded 5' primer were used in a second PCR of roughly 6 to 11 cycles. TCRdb independently ran MiXCR on the 5' RACE reads; one entry per CDR3 protein. Of approximately 1.5 million distinct CDR3 sequences detected, roughly 32% appear once; the ten largest clones hold approximately 10%. The sample taken for sequencing was blood. The receptors come from a woman in her twenties or thirties in good health.

The chain uses TRBV11-2 and TRBJ2-5; the match to TRBD2 covers 16 bases. Germline values: CDR1 SGHAT, CDR2 FQNNGV. The junction had 4 bases not matched to a gene; V was cut back by 4 bases and J by 5 bases. The CDR3 is made up of 16 amino acids. For the CDR3, the DNA is TGTGCCAGCAGCTCGGGACTAGCGGGAGGGCCGGAGACCCAGTACTTC. It encodes CASSSGLAGGPETQYF.

In its sample, this clonotype was seen many times. The chain joins TRBV10-3 to TRBJ2-3; the D call may be TRBD1 or TRBD2 (5 bases each). V was shortened by 0 bases and J by 2 bases, with 6 bases between the two germline ends. This CDR3 has 14 amino acids. Germline CDR1 and CDR2: ENHRY and SYGVKD. The CDR3 reads CAISESGVTDTQYF. CDR3 nucleotide sequence: TGTGCCATCAGTGAGTCGGGGGTCACAGATACGCAGTATTTT.

The V gene is TRBV18, the J gene TRBJ2-1; 7 bases agree with TRBD2. This CDR3 is 13 amino acids long. V trimming: 3 bases; J trimming: 9 bases; junction bases outside the gene matches: 5. The germline V gene encodes CDR1 KGHSH and CDR2 LQKENI. The CDR3 loop is CASSPWEGLEQFF. CDR3 DNA: TGTGCCAGCTCACCTTGGGAGGGCCTTGAGCAGTTCTTC.

The sample holds a few counts of this clonotype. V is TRBV6-6 and J is TRBJ2-1; 7 bases fit TRBD1. This CDR3 spans 15 amino acids. The J segment lost 5 bases and the V segment lost 7 bases, leaving 11 bases of the junction unmatched. The germline V gene has CDR1 MNHNY and CDR2 SVGAGI (reference sequence). CDR3 protein: CASTLNRGTHNEQFF. DNA of the CDR3: TGTGCCAGCACCCTTAACAGGGGCACCCACAATGAGCAGTTCTTC.

This clonotype was recorded a few times. V is TRBV2 and J is TRBJ2-7; perhaps D is TRBD1 or TRBD2 (6 bases each). In germline, CDR1 is SNHLY, CDR2 FYNNEI. V lost 7 bases to trimming and J lost 7 bases, with 23 bases between them. The length of the CDR3 is 15 residues. The CDR3 DNA reads as TGTGCCAGCAAGGGGGGAGCCGGGGGCCTTGGAGAGCAGTACTTC. As protein: CASKGGAGGLGEQYF.

V and J are TRBV2 and TRBJ2-7; TRBD1 agrees at 8 bases. CDR3 size: 14 residues. V lost 6 bases to trimming and J lost 5 bases; unmatched junction nucleotides: 9. Germline CDR1 reads SNHLY; CDR2 reads FYNNEI. CDR3 sequence: CASRAGGATHEQYF. As DNA, the CDR3 is TGTGCCAGCAGAGCAGGGGGCGCAACACACGAGCAGTACTTC.

This chain joins TRBV29-1 and TRBJ2-1; D may be TRBD2 (5 bases). V was trimmed by 4 bases and J by 8 bases, leaving 9 bases between them. Germline V gives CDR1 SQVTM, CDR2 ANQGSEA. This CDR3 is 11 amino acids long. The CDR3 loop reads CSVVTGYEQFF. CDR3 DNA: TGCAGCGTTGTTACGGGATATGAGCAGTTCTTC.

Details on this clonotype: A much larger clone differs by one base, so this may be a read error. The V and J genes are TRBV3-1 and TRBJ2-4; D is unclear. The CDR3 extends over 16 amino acids. Per the germline V gene, CDR1 is LGHDT and CDR2 is YNNKEL (reference sequence). The V end was cut by 4 bases, the J end by 0 bases, with 13 bases between. CDR3 bases: TGTGCCAGCAGCCCTGGGCTAAGACCAGCCAAAAACATTCAGTACTTC. Translation gives CASSPGLRPAKNIQYF.

The chain combines TRBV30 with TRBJ1-4, with D maybe TRBD1 (6 bases). Germline V lookup: CDR1 GTSNPN, CDR2 SVGIG (reference sequence). The CDR3 is 13 residues long. Trimming took 3 bases from V and 3 from J, leaving 8 bases between them. The CDR3: CAWRQGSNEKLFF. In DNA form, the CDR3 reads TGTGCCTGGAGACAGGGCTCTAATGAAAAACTGTTTTTT.

The gene calls are TRBV20-1 and TRBJ2-7, with TRBD2 matching over 8 bases. Trimming at V came to 0 bases and at J to 4 bases, leaving 2 bases not matched to a gene. CDR3 length: 13 amino acids. Germline V gene sequence: CDR1 DFQATT, CDR2 SNEGSKA (reference sequence). The CDR3 sequence is CSAREQREYEQYF. The DNA of the CDR3 is TGCAGTGCTAGAGAGCAGCGGGAGTACGAGCAGTACTTC.